This entry concerns a single T cell receptor beta chain. Trimming took 6 bases from V and 2 from J; bases not matched to a gene: 6. Germline loops: CDR1 SGHTA, CDR2 FQGNSA. The CDR3 has 15 amino acids. Clones were sequenced by immunoSEQ multiplex PCR, and TCRdb holds only the in-frame ones, with some missing. The data contain some 180,000 clones, more than 60% of them singletons. This entry belongs to a study of blood T cell repertoires in COVID-19. Study in general: Whether acute or convalescent, the COVID-19 samples came from the United States, Italy and Spain. PBMCs, B-cell-depleted T cells, or T cells were the source of the cDNA or gDNA that made up the material.

The specimen sequenced was peripheral blood. The source of this sequence is a man between 45 and 60 years old who had recovered from COVID-19. V and J are TRBV7-2 and TRBJ2-2, with 7 bases identical to TRBD2. CDR3 sequence: CASSAGAINTGELFF. CDR3 DNA sequence: TGTGCCAGCAGTGCGGGAGCTATAAACACCGGGGAGCTGTTTTTT.